The present TCR beta chain was sequenced within a study of T-cell reconstitution after alpha-beta-depleted transplantation in children (dated by TCRdb to the mid-2010s). Study-level background: Using TCR repertoire profiling, the study quantitatively followed how T-cell immune reconstitution unfolded in children after TCRalphabeta/CD19-depleted allogeneic hematopoietic cell transplantation.

Notes on this clonotype: Its antigen has not been determined. Just one base apart from a much larger clone, this may be a read error.

Library preparation was by PCR. Sequenced using an Illumina HiSeq 2500. To normalize quantification of the TCRbeta repertoire, the TCR libraries were built with molecular barcoding that relied on unique molecular identifiers. TCRdb reran the public reads through fastp at Q25 and MiXCR, keeping productive beta chains. Here each entry gathers all rows of one CDR3 protein and keeps the most common genes and DNA. The sample table shows around 600,000 distinct CDR3 sequences, and 15% to 20% are seen once. The ten top clones hold around 0.96% of the sample. The germline V gene (reference sequence) sets CDR1 to PRHDT and CDR2 to FYEKMQ. The CDR3 numbers 13 residues from cysteine through phenylalanine. Solely the CDR3 DNA is kept, with 39 bases framed from the first base. The junction carries 4 bases between V and J, which are trimmed by 2 bases and 3 bases respectively.

The sample was PBMCs from the stem cell graft donor, taken from the stem cell graft. This clonotype was obtained from a human donor who donated a stem cell graft to a child with acute myeloid leukemia. The rearrangement joined TRBV13 to TRBJ2-2, with an unclear D gene assignment. The CDR3 region: CASSLTYTGELFF. DNA sequence: TGTGCCAGCAGCTTAACGTACACCGGGGAGCTGTTTTTT.